This T cell receptor beta chain appears in the sequencing data of a study of T-cell reconstitution after alpha-beta-depleted transplantation in children. Overall study findings and caveats: After one year, T-cell counts and TCRbeta diversity mostly came from new T cells. Alpha-beta T cells about two months after transplant reportedly derived from several hundred expanded graft clones. The high TCRbeta diversity at day 60 in some patients came from surviving recipient T cells and thymic progenitors.

The CDR3 runs to 13 residues. The junction had 5 bases not matched to a gene; V was cut back by 5 bases and J by 3 bases. CDR1 is GTSNPN, CDR2 SVGIG, per germline (reference sequence). As regards this clonotype: Its specificity is not known.

During its preparation, the TCRbeta library received unique molecular identifiers. TCRdb re-called the PCR reads through MiXCR, storing one row per CDR3 protein. Among fewer than 350,000 distinct CDR3 sequences, approximately 7.3% were seen once, and the ten largest hold 9.1%. This receptor was identified in a female patient between 2 and 10 years old who had a stem cell transplant for Fanconi anemia, so the T cells may come from the graft donor. This chain connects TRBV30 to TRBJ2-7; 9 bases align to TRBD1. The sequencing here drew on peripheral blood, taken 360 days after TCRalphabeta/CD19-depleted stem cell transplant. The CDR3 nucleotides are TGTGCCTGGCGTGGGACAGGGTTCTACGAGCAGTACTTC. Its protein is CAWRGTGFYEQYF.